The 18 T cell receptor beta chains below all came from one sample that was sequenced in a study of T cells after yellow fever vaccination. MiXCR, applied by TCRdb to the 5' RACE reads, yields one record per CDR3 protein. The sample has roughly 400,000 distinct CDR3 sequences, around 20% seen once; the top ten hold over 15%. The input for sequencing was PBMCs, taken before the yellow fever booster vaccination. The receptors originated from a man between 18 and 35 years old who received the YFV17D yellow fever vaccine.

This clonotype appeared a few times. The rearrangement joins TRBV27 to TRBJ1-1; maybe TRBD1 (5 bases). Trimming stripped 7 bases from V and 4 bases from J, with 19 bases between. Germline CDR1 is MNHEY and CDR2 is SMNVEV (reference sequence). The length of the CDR3 is 15 residues. The CDR3 DNA is TGTGCCAGCAAACACACCAATGGGGGGGTCACTGAAGCTTTCTTT. Its translation is CASKHTNGGVTEAFF.

Here the CDR3 reads CASSLTPYNSPLHF. CDR3 in DNA: TGTGCCAGCAGCCTGACACCGTATAATTCACCCCTCCACTTT. The rearrangement uses TRBV7-2 and TRBJ1-6; D is unresolved. The V gene lost 5 bases and the J gene lost 4 bases, with 9 bases spanning the gap. CDR1 and CDR2 from the germline V gene are SGHTA and FQGNSA. This CDR3 is built from 14 residues.

This clonotype was counted only a few times. The chain is built from TRBV6-6 and TRBJ1-1; 10 positions agree with TRBD1. Germline V gives CDR1 MNHNY, CDR2 SVGAGI (reference sequence). J was trimmed by 4 bases and V by 2 bases; bases with no gene match: 4. The CDR3 contains 15 residues. The CDR3 region is CASSYMGQGSTEAFF. The DNA for the CDR3 is TGTGCCAGCAGTTACATGGGACAGGGGTCCACTGAAGCTTTCTTT.

This clonotype came up many times. The genes are TRBV10-3 and TRBJ2-7; no clear D. V dropped 8 bases and J dropped 7 bases, with 15 bases sitting between them. Germline lookup yields CDR1 ENHRY and CDR2 SYGVKD. The CDR3 spans 12 residues. The CDR3 loop reads CAIAGDAGEQYV. The CDR3 nucleotides read TGTGCCATCGCAGGTGACGCTGGGGAGCAGTACGTC.

The V and J genes are TRBV7-9 and TRBJ1-2; 11 positions agree with TRBD1. CDR1 is SEHNR and CDR2 is FQNEAQ in the germline V gene (reference sequence). With 8 bases clipped from V and 2 bases from J, the junction kept 7 bases outside the gene matches. This CDR3 spans 15 amino acids. In DNA form, the CDR3 reads TGTGCCAGCCAACCCGGGGACAGGGGGAACTATGGCTACACCTTC. Encoded protein: CASQPGDRGNYGYTF.

This rearrangement joins TRBV12-3 or TRBV12-4 to TRBJ2-2; possibly TRBD2 for D (5 bases). With 2 bases removed from V and 1 base from J, the gap between germline ends came to 8 bases. This CDR3 comprises 15 residues. The CDR3 protein is CASSLLAGNTGELFF. CDR3 in DNA: TGTGCCAGCAGTTTACTAGCCGGGAACACCGGGGAGCTGTTTTTT.

The V call is TRBV7-9, the J call TRBJ1-1; D is undetermined. V lost 2 bases and J lost 6, with 7 bases in between. Germline V CDR1 and CDR2: SEHNR, FQNEAQ (reference sequence). The CDR3 covers 12 residues. CDR3 in DNA: TGTGCCAGCAGCTTAAGGGTTTCTGAAGCTTTCTTT. Protein sequence: CASSLRVSEAFF.

This clonotype has just a few counts. This chain uses TRBV2 with TRBJ2-1; 10 nucleotides match TRBD2. This CDR3 is 16 amino acids long. Looked up from germline, CDR1 is SNHLY and CDR2 is FYNNEI. V was clipped by 5 bases and J by 7 bases; unmatched bases: 11. The CDR3 sequence is CASSLFTSGVGNEQFF. The CDR3 nucleotides are TGTGCCAGCAGTCTATTCACTAGCGGGGTGGGGAATGAGCAGTTCTTC. Drawing the rest from reference TRBV2 and TRBJ2-1, the complete variable domain is EPEVTQTPSHQVTQMGQEVILRCVPISNHLYFYWYRQILGQKVEFLVSFYNNEISEKSEIFDDQFSVERPDGSNFTLKIRSTKLEDSAMYFCASSLFTSGVGNEQFFGPGTRLTVL.

This clonotype was seen a few times. V and J are TRBV12-3 or TRBV12-4 and TRBJ2-3; no definite D call. V dropped 7 bases and J dropped 6 bases, with 11 bases sitting between them. This CDR3 spans 12 amino acids. The CDR3 is CASIFGFDTQYF. The CDR3 DNA reads TGTGCCAGCATCTTCGGTTTTGATACGCAGTATTTT.

This clonotype was picked up a small number of times. This rearrangement joins TRBV30 to TRBJ2-1, with D perhaps assigned TRBD1 or TRBD2 (5 bases each). V lost 2 bases to trimming and J lost 5 bases, with 10 bases between them. CDR3 size: 13 residues. Germline loops: CDR1 GTSNPN, CDR2 SVGIG (reference sequence). The CDR3 region has the DNA TGTGCCTGGAGTTCGGGGCGGGACAATGAGCAGTTCTTC. It is translated as CAWSSGRDNEQFF.

This clonotype has only a few counts. The chain joins TRBV20-1 to TRBJ2-5; 11 bases align to TRBD2. The CDR3 has 14 amino acids. Germline trimming cut 0 bases from V and 4 bases from J; bases unmatched to any gene: 1. The germline V gene has CDR1 DFQATT and CDR2 SNEGSKA (reference sequence). CDR3 protein: CSARDSGGAETQYF. The CDR3 region has the DNA TGCAGTGCTAGAGATAGCGGGGGGGCAGAGACCCAGTACTTC.

The chain links TRBV20-1 to TRBJ1-5; D is ambiguous. The CDR3 contains 10 residues. Trimming left V 5 bases short and J 11 bases short, with 10 bases between. Per the germline V gene, CDR1 is DFQATT and CDR2 is SNEGSKA (reference sequence). The CDR3 here is CSAWGDTQHF. The CDR3 DNA reads as TGCAGTGCTTGGGGTGATACCCAGCATTTT.

V is TRBV7-2 and J is TRBJ1-2; tentatively, D is TRBD1 (5 bases). V dropped 6 bases and J dropped 6 bases, with 14 bases sitting between them. Germline V lookup: CDR1 SGHTA, CDR2 FQGNSA. This CDR3 is 13 amino acids long. This chain's CDR3 is CASSALGVDGYTF. In DNA, the CDR3 is TGTGCCAGCAGTGCTCTAGGGGTGGATGGCTACACCTTC.

The chain carries TRBV2 and TRBJ1-6; no clear D. Trimming took 3 bases from V and 4 from J, leaving 7 bases between them. This CDR3 region has 14 residues. Looked up from germline, CDR1 is SNHLY and CDR2 is FYNNEI. In DNA, the CDR3 is TGTGCCAGCAGTGACAGCGCTTATAATTCACCCCTCCACTTT. It encodes CASSDSAYNSPLHF.

The chain links TRBV4-1 to TRBJ1-1; maybe TRBD1 (5 bases). The CDR3 has 13 residues. The germline V gene encodes CDR1 MGHRA and CDR2 YSYEKL. V lost 0 bases and J lost 7, with 9 bases in between. The chain's CDR3 is CASSQDGTYEAFF. The CDR3 coding sequence is TGCGCCAGCAGCCAAGATGGGACGTATGAAGCTTTCTTT.

The CDR3 loop is CASSGTGFTNEKLFF. In DNA, the CDR3 is TGTGCCAGCAGCGGCACAGGATTTACTAATGAAAAACTGTTTTTT. The rearrangement links TRBV7-9 to TRBJ1-4, with TRBD1 as a possible D gene (5 bases). Germline CDR1 reads SEHNR; CDR2 reads FQNEAQ (reference sequence). The CDR3 runs 15 residues. V was shortened by 5 bases and J by 2 bases, with 12 bases between the two germline ends.

The genes are TRBV12-3 or TRBV12-4 and TRBJ2-1; 7 nucleotides align to TRBD2. The CDR3 spans 15 residues. V gave up 7 bases and J gave up 4 bases; unmatched junction bases: 10. The chain's CDR3 is CASKSGDIGYNEQFF. The CDR3 coding sequence is TGTGCCAGCAAAAGCGGGGATATAGGGTACAATGAGCAGTTCTTC.

This chain joins TRBV3-1 and TRBJ1-6; 10 nucleotides line up with TRBD1. Germline CDR1 LGHDT, CDR2 YNNKEL (reference sequence). This CDR3 comprises 15 residues. The trim removed 4 bases at V and 8 bases at J, leaving 5 bases unmatched. The CDR3 spells CASSLGGTGDSPLHF. CDR3 DNA sequence: TGTGCCAGCAGCCTCGGCGGGACAGGGGATTCACCCCTCCACTTT. Drawing the rest from reference TRBV3-1 and TRBJ1-6, the complete variable domain is DTAVSQTPKYLVTQMGNDKSIKCEQNLGHDTMYWYKQDSKKFLKIMFSYNNKELIINETVPNRFSPKSPDKAHLNLHINSLELGDSAVYFCASSLGGTGDSPLHFGNGTRLTVT.